The text below deals with one T cell receptor beta chain. As yet, its antigen is unknown. The entry originates in a study of shared clonotypes between healthy human individuals. Study outcomes and limitations: For sorted subsets, rarefaction showed incomplete sequencing despite large depth.

The naive CD8 fraction comprised CD45RO-negative cells positively selected for CCR7 and excluded terminally differentiated effector memory CD45RA+ cells. Donors had no recently reported acute infections or vaccinations and were HIV-negative. CDR1 is SQVTM and CDR2 is ANQGSEA in the germline V gene. Trimming at V came to 2 bases and at J to 9 bases, leaving 12 bases not matched to a gene. This CDR3 region has 15 residues. Data came from immunoSEQ multiplex PCR; TCRdb stores just in-frame clones and leaves some out. The profile covers over 800,000 clones, with 80% to 95% appearing a single time and under 30% taken by the ten largest.

The chain has TRBV29-1 and TRBJ2-1; 8 nucleotides match TRBD1. Sample: naive CD8+ T cells sorted from blood. The clonotype originates from a man aged 25 to 40 in good health. The DNA for the CDR3 is TGCAGCGTTGAACAATTGGACAGGGCATATGGTGAGCAGTTCTTC. Its protein product is CSVEQLDRAYGEQFF.